This T cell receptor (beta chain) was sequenced during a study of post-analysis software for immune sequencing data. Study at large: The study covered relapsing-remitting, secondary progressive and progressive-relapsing courses of multiple sclerosis. Regarding the study as a whole: Batch-matched samples strongly co-clustered by F measure. Normalized Chao1 diversity was significantly lower in multiple sclerosis patients than in controls. Several TRBV segments, TRBV5-6, TRBV5-1 and TRBV20-1 among them, were found more frequent in patients than controls.

V shed 10 bases and J 0 bases; nucleotides not matched to a gene: 5. The CDR3 contains 13 residues. Germline values: CDR1 MNHEY, CDR2 SMNVEV (reference sequence). Sequencing libraries made from TCR beta cDNA carried unique molecular identifiers. There were 1 to 10 million T cells, and roughly 0.5 million cDNA molecules came from them. TCRdb processed the PCR reads anew with MiXCR; each CDR3 protein has one entry. The sample holds 350,000 to 500,000 distinct CDR3 sequences, approximately 39% seen once. This clonotype was detected a few times. Its target is not known. The sequenced sample consisted of blood. This chain connects TRBV27 to TRBJ1-1; 7 bases agree with TRBD1. The TCR originated in a girl between 2 and 10 years old with multiple sclerosis. For the CDR3, the DNA is TGTGCCACCCGGGACAGAATGAACACTGAAGCTTTCTTT. Translating gives CATRDRMNTEAFF.